This T cell receptor (beta chain) appears in the sequencing data of a study of shared clonotypes between healthy human individuals. Notes on the study in general: Naive CD4 clonotypes overlapped across a handful of donors at approximately 5.5%. The sole specimen, blood, was sampled, and tissue repertoires likely differ.

Notes on this clone: Its antigen is unidentified.

Around 32,000 T cell genomes, or roughly 180 ng DNA, went into the sorted-subset replicate PCRs. Clones were read by immunoSEQ multiplex PCR, and TCRdb kept only the in-frame ones, dropping some. Of more than 850,000 clones in the sample, about 80% were seen once. This CDR3 has 18 residues. The genes are TRBV21-1 and TRBJ2-5; the DNA was not used to check the table's D call, TRBD2. TRBV21-1 is reported as a pseudogene. The sequence was obtained from a man aged 18 to 30 in good health. Some clones in this sample may be carry-over from other donors' samples. The sample taken for sequencing was memory CD4+ T cells from PBMCs. Subset specified: CD45RA-negative fraction. DNA of the CDR3: TGTGCCAGCAGCAAAGGAGAGGAGCGGGGGCGCGGATCTCAGACCCAGTACTTC. Translation gives CASSKGEERGRGSQTQYF.